The next 22 T cell receptor beta chains were all read from a single sample in a study of T cell responses to AZD1222 COVID-19 vaccine (TCRdb year 2021). Library construction relied on the immunoSEQ multiplex PCR assay. Here the immuneACCESS table is served through TCRdb, limited to in-frame sequences with V and J called. Missing clones are a known gap in these copies; in checked studies unresolved V genes cover under half, and the rest lacks a known reason. Present in this sample are 200,000 or so clones, roughly 93% of which were seen just once. Roughly 0.99% of the sample belongs to the ten largest clones. The time point label for this specimen denotes: baseline before first vaccination. The sample was peripheral blood, taken on day 0 of AZD1222 vaccination. These receptors were obtained from an adult in good health.

The chain combines TRBV19 with TRBJ2-1; D is uncertain. This CDR3 spans 11 amino acids. V dropped 5 bases and J dropped 6 bases, with 5 bases sitting between them. CDR1 and CDR2 (germline): LNHDA, SQIVND (reference sequence). The CDR3 loop is CASSGGNEQFF. In nucleotides, the CDR3 is TGTGCCAGTAGTGGTGGCAATGAGCAGTTCTTC.

The chain recombines TRBV2 with TRBJ2-1; D is uncertain. The ends were cut back, 6 bases at V and 9 bases at J, with 12 bases in the middle. The CDR3 runs 12 residues. Germline lookup yields CDR1 SNHLY and CDR2 FYNNEI. The CDR3 region is CASSDRLTEQFF. CDR3 coding DNA: TGTGCCAGCAGCGACCGACTGACTGAGCAGTTCTTC.

The CDR3 loop reads CASSLSVASPNEQFF. The CDR3 bases are TGCGCCAGCAGCTTGTCGGTGGCTAGCCCAAATGAGCAGTTCTTC. The chain employs TRBV5-1 and TRBJ2-1; D possibly corresponds to TRBD2 (5 bases). The CDR3 is 15 residues long. Between the trimmed V and J ends, which lost 1 base and 7 bases, there was a span of 15 bases. Germline V CDR1 and CDR2: SGHRS, YFSETQ.

The table lists this clone with a count of one. V and J are TRBV19 and TRBJ2-7; no definite D call. The germline V gene has CDR1 LNHDA and CDR2 SQIVND (reference sequence). V was cut by 5 bases and J by 4 bases, with 18 bases left in between. The CDR3 covers 15 residues. CDR3 amino acids: CASSPNPLGSYEQYF. CDR3 DNA: TGTGCCAGTAGTCCCAACCCCCTAGGGTCTTACGAGCAGTACTTC. The full variable domain, with the rest looked up from reference TRBV19 and TRBJ2-7, is DGGITQSPKYLFRKEGQNVTLSCEQNLNHDAMYWYRQDPGQGLRLIYYSQIVNDFQKGDIAEGYSVSREKKESFPLTVTSAQKNPTAFYLCASSPNPLGSYEQYFGPGTRLTVT.

The V gene is TRBV4-3, the J gene TRBJ1-1; D uncertain. Germline V gene lookup returns CDR1 LGHNA and CDR2 YSLEER. V was cut by 0 bases and J by 0 bases, with 8 bases left in between. There are 15 residues in the CDR3. CDR3 nucleotides: TGCGCCAGCAGCCAAGATCCACTAGTGAACACTGAAGCTTTCTTT. This sequence encodes CASSQDPLVNTEAFF.

The chain has TRBV20-1 and TRBJ2-1; 10 nucleotides align to TRBD2. This CDR3 spans 18 amino acids. The V gene's germline CDR1 is DFQATT and CDR2 SNEGSKA (reference sequence). V trimming: 3 bases; J trimming: 6 bases; junction bases outside the gene matches: 17. In DNA, the CDR3 is TGCAGTGCTAGTAGCGGGTGGTCTAGCGGGAGTTTTTCCAATGAGCAGTTCTTC. This sequence encodes CSASSGWSSGSFSNEQFF.

The V call is TRBV7-6, the J call TRBJ2-2, with 8 nucleotides matching TRBD2. Per the germline V gene, CDR1 is SGHVS and CDR2 is FNYEAQ. The CDR3 is 16 amino acids. The junction had 7 bases not matched to a gene; V was cut back by 5 bases and J by 2 bases. The CDR3 loop reads CASSTQAGANTGELFF. The CDR3 nucleotides are TGTGCCAGCAGCACCCAAGCGGGGGCCAACACCGGGGAGCTGTTTTTT.

This sequence joins TRBV6-5 and TRBJ2-7; D is unclear. From germline, CDR1 is MNHEY and CDR2 SVGAGI. Between the trimmed V and J ends, which lost 6 bases and 8 bases, there was a span of 17 bases. The CDR3 runs 13 residues. CDR3 region: CASRTAQGSKQYF. The CDR3, as DNA: TGTGCCAGCAGGACGGCGCAAGGATCTAAGCAGTACTTC.

The rearrangement links TRBV14 to TRBJ2-3; 9 positions agree with TRBD1. Germline trimming cut 1 base from V and 11 bases from J; bases unmatched to any gene: 7. CDR1 and CDR2 from the germline V gene are SGHDN and FVKESK. There are 14 residues in the CDR3. CDR3 protein: CASSQATGTGKQYF. The CDR3 DNA reads TGTGCCAGCAGCCAAGCGACCGGGACAGGGAAGCAGTATTTT. The full variable domain, with the rest looked up from reference TRBV14 and TRBJ2-3, is EAGVTQFPSHSVIEKGQTVTLRCDPISGHDNLYWYRRVMGKEIKFLLHFVKESKQDESGMPNNRFLAERTGGTYSTLKVQPAELEDSGVYFCASSQATGTGKQYFGPGTRLTVL.

This chain connects TRBV7-9 to TRBJ1-3, with D tentatively TRBD1 (6 bases). This CDR3 is built from 14 residues. Germline values: CDR1 SEHNR, CDR2 FQNEAQ (reference sequence). The germline V and J ends were trimmed by 8 bases and 4 bases, with 15 bases remaining between them. The CDR3: CASDRDISGNTIYF. CDR3 in DNA: TGTGCCAGCGACCGGGACATCTCCGGAAACACCATATATTTT.

J is TRBJ2-2 and V is TRBV23-1; perhaps TRBD1 as D (5 bases). TRBV23-1 is an ORF for which the function is uncertain. This CDR3 is built from 17 residues. V was clipped by 0 bases and J by 0 bases, with 11 bases between them. CDR3 in amino acids: CASSQSWQGSNTGELFF. CDR3 DNA sequence: TGCGCCAGCAGTCAATCTTGGCAGGGATCGAACACCGGGGAGCTGTTTTTT.

V gene TRBV3-1 (or the pseudogene TRBV3-2) combines with J gene TRBJ1-5, with D hard to call. This CDR3 is 14 amino acids long. Per germline, CDR1 LGHDT and CDR2 YNNKEL (reference sequence). V was trimmed by 0 bases and J by 1 base, leaving 4 bases between them. The CDR3 nucleotides read TGTGCCAGCAGCCAAGAGGTGAGCAATCAGCCCCAGCATTTT. Protein: CASSQEVSNQPQHF.

The chain employs TRBV6-5 and TRBJ1-2, with D perhaps TRBD1 (5 bases). Germline V gene lookup returns CDR1 MNHEY and CDR2 SVGAGI. This CDR3 has 12 residues. The ends were cut back, 7 bases at V and 2 bases at J, with 8 bases in the middle. The CDR3 protein is CASKGFNYGYTF. The CDR3 DNA reads as TGTGCCAGCAAGGGGTTCAACTATGGCTACACCTTC.

This clone was seen just once. The V call is TRBV7-7, the J call TRBJ2-2, with D maybe TRBD2 (6 bases). Germline lookup yields CDR1 SSHAT and CDR2 FNYEAQ (reference sequence). This CDR3 is built from 16 residues. Trimming took 1 base from V and 8 from J, leaving 17 bases between them. CDR3 DNA sequence: TGTGCCAGCAGCTTAGGTGGGGGGACGTTCGCTGGGGAGCTGTTTTTT. It specifies CASSLGGGTFAGELFF.

This chain joins TRBV2 and TRBJ2-7, with 10 bases lining up with TRBD2. This CDR3 region has 13 residues. CDR1 is SNHLY, CDR2 FYNNEI, per germline. The V segment lost 8 bases and the J segment 5 bases; nucleotides outside the gene matches: 6. The CDR3 DNA follows: TGTGCCAGCGGGACTAGCGAGAGGAACGAGCAGTACTTC. Residues: CASGTSERNEQYF.

This chain connects TRBV9 to TRBJ2-1, with 8 bases fitting TRBD2. The J segment lost 1 base and the V segment lost 4 bases, leaving 16 bases of the junction unmatched. Germline CDR1 and CDR2: SGDLS and YYNGEE. The CDR3 is made up of 19 amino acids. This chain's CDR3 is CASSFGTSLGPESYNEQFF. The CDR3 DNA is TGTGCCAGCAGCTTCGGGACTAGTCTGGGTCCGGAGTCCTACAATGAGCAGTTCTTC.

This chain uses TRBV27 with TRBJ2-7, with no clear D. In germline, CDR1 is MNHEY, CDR2 SMNVEV (reference sequence). The ends were cut back, 0 bases at V and 6 bases at J, with 9 bases in the middle. The CDR3 is made up of 13 amino acids. CDR3 bases: TGTGCCAGCAGTTTATCGAACGGCCTCGAGCAGTACTTC. The encoded protein is CASSLSNGLEQYF.

V is TRBV7-9 and J is TRBJ2-1; TRBD2 agrees at 8 bases. The germline gives CDR1 SEHNR, CDR2 FQNEAQ (reference sequence). The J segment lost 7 bases and the V segment lost 5 bases, leaving 7 bases of the junction unmatched. The CDR3 consists of 14 residues. This chain's CDR3 is CASSPTGLGNEQFF. The DNA for the CDR3 is TGTGCCAGCAGCCCCACGGGACTAGGGAATGAGCAGTTCTTC.

This chain connects TRBV7-2 to TRBJ2-7, with D possibly matching TRBD2 (6 bases). Germline loops: CDR1 SGHTA, CDR2 FQGNSA. The V end was cut by 6 bases, the J end by 2 bases, with 11 bases between. This CDR3 has 13 amino acids. CDR3 DNA: TGTGCCAGCAGGGGGACTCTAACCTACGAGCAGTACTTC. It codes for CASRGTLTYEQYF.

The J gene is TRBJ1-5, the V gene TRBV19; maybe TRBD1 (5 bases). Germline V lookup: CDR1 LNHDA, CDR2 SQIVND (reference sequence). Trimming stripped 0 bases from V and 2 bases from J, with 8 bases between. This CDR3 is built from 15 residues. Written as DNA, the CDR3 is TGTGCCAGTAGTATAGATGGGGGTCGCAATCAGCCCCAGCATTTT. Translated: CASSIDGGRNQPQHF.

This chain links TRBV7-2 with TRBJ2-2; 8 bases agree with TRBD2. This CDR3 spans 15 amino acids. After removal of 1 base from V and 6 bases from J, the junction contained 4 bases not matched to a gene. The germline CDR1 and CDR2 sequences are SGHTA and FQGNSA. In DNA form, the CDR3 reads TGTGCCAGCAGCTTAGTTCGGGGGGGCGCCGGGGAGCTGTTTTTT. Amino acids: CASSLVRGGAGELFF.

V and J are TRBV9 and TRBJ1-2; 8 nucleotides line up with TRBD1. Germline trimming cut 0 bases from V and 6 bases from J; bases unmatched to any gene: 7. Germline V gene sequence: CDR1 SGDLS, CDR2 YYNGEE. The CDR3 has 15 residues. The CDR3 region has the DNA TGTGCCAGCAGCGTAGATGGACAGGGTTTGAATGGCTACACCTTC. Its protein is CASSVDGQGLNGYTF.